This T cell receptor beta chain comes out of a study of T cells in Graves' hyperthyroidism and ophthalmopathy (dated by TCRdb to about 2019). Regarding the complete study: Peripheral blood samples were taken at the time of initial diagnosis, prior to any treatment. The 100 discovery patients were randomly split 7:3 into training and test sets. In addition, the study compared T-cell repertoires in thyroid tissue and in blood from roughly 6 Graves' hyperthyroidism patients. After blood sampling, hyperthyroidism patients were treated with methimazole at a starting dose of 30 mg daily, and ophthalmopathy patients were treated with high-dose intravenous methylprednisolone. An independent validation cohort of under 20 hyperthyroidism patients and approximately 15 patients who later progressed to ophthalmopathy tested prospective prediction of ophthalmopathy. TCR V-J signatures able to tell the groups apart were searched for in a discovery cohort of around 95 patients, of whom over 40 had Graves' ophthalmopathy and roughly 58 had stable Graves' hyperthyroidism. The paper describes TCR Vbeta CDR3 sequencing of roughly 130 peripheral blood samples, made up of 43 ophthalmopathy patients, around 78 hyperthyroidism patients and 17 progressor patients.

The TCR beta CDR3 regions were amplified from the RNA transcripts. The first round of RT-PCR for the TCR CDR3 was performed with the HTBI primer set and the Qiagen OneStep RT-PCR kit. Libraries were constructed in a second round of multiplex PCR, after which size selection and purification were performed. The libraries were sequenced on an Illumina HiSeq2000 using paired-end 100 bp reads. As for the authors' bioinformatics: SOAPnuke was used to process the raw data, removing reads that contained adapters or uncalled bases, had a mean Phred below 15, or lacked an exact match to the constant primer or identifier. High-quality paired reads were merged with COPE v1.2.5, and unique nucleotide sequences were defined as clonotypes. MiTCR v1.1 was used to align the clonotypes against IMGT TRBV, TRBD and TRBJ reference segments. Only V-J combinations with frequency above 0.0001, covering 99% to 99.2% of repertoires, were analysed. A TCS score was defined as the ratio of F50 (clonal expansion) to E x V (chaos), with BLOSUM62-based TCRdist applied between CDR3 peptides within each V-J. Welch's t-statistics and random forest reduced around 550 V-J features to 10 to 15, which were used in a naive Bayes classifier (R e1071). TCRdb reprocessed the public reads (quality trimming at Q25 with fastp, clone calling with MiXCR) and kept in-frame beta chains. Duplicate CDR3 protein sequences are folded into a single record with the most common DNA and genes. The V and J calls reflect TCRdb's pipeline rather than the authors' work. This sample lists 250,000 or so distinct CDR3 sequences; 15% to 20% were detected once. The ten largest make up less than 35% of the sample.

What the authors observed across the whole study: Most expanded thyroid clonotypes (frequency above 0.001) were also detected in blood, a finding suggesting that blood repertoires may reflect thyroid immune responses. In validation, the model predicted progression to ophthalmopathy with 55% to 71% sensitivity and around 72% specificity, a median of 6.5 months before onset. Ophthalmopathy was separated from stable hyperthyroidism by a 13 V-J signature model, with around 90% sensitivity and about 81% specificity obtained in cross-validation and 80%/75% obtained in testing. No statistical method was used to fix the sample size in advance, and group allocation was not hidden from the investigators.

Ophthalmopathy patients had moderately to severely active disease, Clinical Activity Score of at least 3, NOSPECS grade of at least 4, and duration under 3 months. The study excluded patients with uncontrolled infections, other autoimmune diseases, pregnancy or lactation. Clinical symptoms, serum thyroxine and TRAb, thyroid ultrasound, and orbital computed tomography formed the basis for the diagnoses. PBMCs were isolated from about 9 ml of fresh peripheral blood by Ficoll-Paque density gradient centrifugation. Total RNA was extracted using Trizol reagent, and RNA quality was assessed on an Agilent 2100 Bioanalyzer. Worth noting for this clonotype: Its target antigen remains unknown. No much larger clonotype is one base removed from it; base qualities were not supplied.

The CDR3 runs 13 residues from the cysteine to the phenylalanine. Only the CDR3 DNA stays, 39 bases, in frame from base 1. Sequences MNHNS (CDR1) and SASEGT (CDR2) are obtained from the germline V gene. The junction carries 8 bases between V and J, which are trimmed by 8 bases and 0 bases respectively. Material: blood. The TCR originated in a woman younger than 30 with Graves' ophthalmopathy. Recombination linked TRBV6-1 to TRBJ2-1, with TRBD2 tentatively as D gene (6 bases match). CDR3 reads: CASQRVSYNEQFF. The nucleotide sequence is given as TGTGCCAGCCAGCGGGTCTCCTACAATGAGCAGTTCTTC.